Listed below are T cell receptor beta chains from one sample, sequenced in a study of blood T cell repertoires in COVID-19. Sequenced by immunoSEQ multiplex PCR; TCRdb stores in-frame clones only, minus some. This table has fewer than 70,000 clones, 85% appearing once. Sequenced sample: peripheral blood. All receptors come from an elderly man with acute or convalescent COVID-19. The CDR3 runs from the conserved cysteine through the conserved F or W. Each record gives: clone size, J gene, D gene, V gene, CDR3 protein, CDR3 DNA. A D gene is named only where the DNA matches it firmly. Rows give clone size only sometimes, using once, few, many, or a class for an expanded clone.

size: .; J: TRBJ2-6; D: TRBD1; V: TRBV5-1; CDR3: CASSFRGQGRSGANVLTF; DNA: TGCGCCAGCAGCTTTAGGGGACAGGGCCGATCTGGGGCCAACGTCCTGACTTTC
size: .; J: TRBJ1-2; D: TRBD1; V: TRBV19; CDR3: CASKGGQGTFVGSYTF; DNA: TGTGCCTCAAAGGGAGGACAGGGGACGTTTGTTGGTAGCTACACCTTC
size: once; J: TRBJ2-3; D: TRBD2; V: TRBV19; CDR3: CASRNGGADTQYF; DNA: TGTGCCAGTAGAAACGGGGGGGCAGATACGCAGTATTTT
size: .; J: TRBJ1-1; D: .; V: TRBV28; CDR3: CATLNTEAFF; DNA: TGTGCCACACTCAACACTGAAGCTTTCTTT
size: .; J: TRBJ2-1; D: TRBD2; V: TRBV5-1; CDR3: CASSPGVAGYNEQFF; DNA: TGCGCCAGCAGCCCCGGGGTAGCGGGATACAATGAGCAGTTCTTC
size: .; J: TRBJ1-1; D: .; V: TRBV15; CDR3: CATSSPNTEAFF; DNA: TGTGCCACCAGCAGTCCAAACACTGAAGCTTTCTTT
size: .; J: TRBJ2-2; D: .; V: TRBV7-2; CDR3: CASSRRGGELFF; DNA: TGTGCCAGCAGCCGTAGGGGCGGGGAGCTGTTTTTT
size: few; J: TRBJ2-7; D: TRBD2; V: TRBV13; CDR3: CASSPGRTSGDYEQYF; DNA: TGTGCCAGCAGCCCCGGCCGGACTAGCGGTGACTACGAGCAGTACTTC
size: .; J: TRBJ2-1; D: TRBD2; V: TRBV9; CDR3: CASSPRLAGGQRNEQFF; DNA: TGTGCCAGCAGCCCCCGACTAGCGGGAGGGCAGAGGAATGAGCAGTTCTTC
size: .; J: TRBJ1-4; D: .; V: TRBV28; CDR3: CASSEQITNEKLFF; DNA: TGTGCCAGCAGTGAACAGATAACTAATGAAAAACTGTTTTTT
size: .; J: TRBJ1-2; D: TRBD1; V: TRBV19; CDR3: CASSRGQGNYGYTF; DNA: TGTGCCAGTAGTAGAGGACAGGGCAACTATGGCTACACCTTC
size: few; J: TRBJ2-1; D: TRBD2; V: TRBV9; CDR3: CASSVDRGRDEQFF; DNA: TGTGCCAGCAGCGTAGATAGAGGGAGGGATGAGCAGTTCTTC